The 8 T cell receptor beta chains given below trace back to one sample, sequenced in a study of blood T cell repertoires in COVID-19. The table came from immunoSEQ multiplex PCR; TCRdb's copy has only in-frame clones and leaves some out. The sample records about 78,000 clones, roughly nine tenths being singletons. Specimen: peripheral blood. All receptors come from a man in his fifties or sixties with active or convalescent COVID-19.

The chain links TRBV19 to TRBJ1-4; tentative D call: TRBD1 (6 bases). Germline lookup yields CDR1 LNHDA and CDR2 SQIVND (reference sequence). V was cut by 5 bases and J by 7 bases, with 14 bases left in between. The length of the CDR3 is 14 residues. Here the CDR3 DNA reads TGTGCCAGTAGTTCCCGGGACATCAGTGAAAAACTGTTTTTT. Protein: CASSSRDISEKLFF.

The chain is built from TRBV5-1 and TRBJ2-7; TRBD1 matches at 10 bases. This CDR3 has 14 amino acids. V lost 3 bases and J lost 6; bases outside the gene matches: 6. Germline V gives CDR1 SGHRS, CDR2 YFSETQ. CDR3 residues: CASSSGTGVSEQYV. CDR3 DNA sequence: TGCGCCAGCAGCTCCGGGACAGGGGTCTCCGAGCAGTACGTC.

The V call is TRBV19, the J call TRBJ2-5; 7 bases line up with TRBD2. V lost 6 bases and J lost 5; bases outside the gene matches: 9. There are 14 residues in the CDR3. Germline V CDR1 and CDR2: LNHDA, SQIVND (reference sequence). CDR3 region: CASSPRLASETQYF. CDR3 nucleotides: TGTGCCAGTAGCCCTAGACTAGCTAGTGAGACCCAGTACTTC.

This clone was seen a few times. The genes are TRBV5-4 and TRBJ2-7; 9 bases are a match to TRBD1. The CDR3 runs 13 residues. CDR1 SGHNT and CDR2 YYREEE come from the germline V gene (reference sequence). After removal of 4 bases from V and 7 bases from J, the junction contained 6 bases not matched to a gene. The CDR3 spells CASSVQGAPEQYV. The CDR3 DNA sequence: TGTGCCAGCAGCGTACAGGGGGCGCCTGAGCAGTACGTC.

V usage is TRBV6-5 and J usage is TRBJ2-7; possibly TRBD1 for D (6 bases). The V and J ends lost 8 bases and 3 bases respectively, with 20 bases between them. The CDR3 sequence is 15 residues long. Germline CDR1 reads MNHEY; CDR2 reads SVGAGI. The CDR3 bases are TGTGCCAGCCTGACGTCGGGACAAAGATTCTACGAGCAGTACTTC. It codes for CASLTSGQRFYEQYF.

J is TRBJ2-5 and V is TRBV3-1 (or the pseudogene TRBV3-2); no clear D gene. Germline CDR1 LGHDT, CDR2 YNNKEL (reference sequence). The CDR3 length is 13 residues. The germline V and J ends were trimmed by 1 base and 1 base, with 4 bases remaining between them. CDR3 amino acids: CASSQGPQETQYF. As DNA, the CDR3 is TGTGCCAGCAGCCAAGGGCCCCAAGAGACCCAGTACTTC.

This chain joins TRBV7-8 and TRBJ2-7, with a weak D call TRBD2 (6 bases). The CDR3 runs 13 residues. The V and J ends lost 3 bases and 6 bases respectively, with 12 bases between them. CDR1 and CDR2 (germline): SGHVS, FQNEAQ. The CDR3, as DNA: TGTGCCAGCAGCTTCGGGGGACGGGGCGAGCAGTACTTC. Translating gives CASSFGGRGEQYF.

The chain carries TRBV5-1 and TRBJ1-6; D perhaps matches TRBD1 (6 bases). CDR3 length: 14 residues. Looked up from germline, CDR1 is SGHRS and CDR2 is YFSETQ. Trimming removed 0 bases at V and 5 bases at J, with 6 bases between. The CDR3 DNA reads TGCGCCAGCAGCTTGGGACAGGATAATTCACCCCTCCACTTT. Protein sequence: CASSLGQDNSPLHF.